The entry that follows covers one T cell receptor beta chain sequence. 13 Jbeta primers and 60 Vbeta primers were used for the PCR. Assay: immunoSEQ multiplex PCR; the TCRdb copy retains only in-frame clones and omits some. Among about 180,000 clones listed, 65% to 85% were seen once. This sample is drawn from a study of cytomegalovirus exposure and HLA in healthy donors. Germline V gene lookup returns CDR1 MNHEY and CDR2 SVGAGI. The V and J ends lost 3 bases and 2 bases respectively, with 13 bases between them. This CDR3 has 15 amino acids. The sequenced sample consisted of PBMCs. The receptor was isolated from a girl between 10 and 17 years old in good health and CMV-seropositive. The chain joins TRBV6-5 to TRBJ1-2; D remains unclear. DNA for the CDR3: TGTGCCAGCAGTTATGGGTTGCGGAGGAACTATGGCTACACCTTC. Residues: CASSYGLRRNYGYTF.